This paragraph reports one T cell receptor (beta chain). As originally analysed: Reference gene primer amplification gave nucleated cell count estimates. The assay was immunoSEQ multiplex PCR, and TCRdb's table has in-frame clones only and misses some. The DNA gave D and trimming, while V, J and clone size come from that table. The sample holds under 450,000 clones, less than 90% seen once. These data originate in a study of blood T cell repertoires in COVID-19. Per the germline V gene, CDR1 is MNHEY and CDR2 is SMNVEV (reference sequence). This CDR3 region has 18 residues. Trimming cost V 3 bases and J 5 bases; bases outside gene matches: 10.

The source of this sequence is a woman in her 50s who had recovered from COVID-19. Sequencing was carried out using PBMCs or T cells enriched from blood (not recorded which). V is TRBV27 and J is TRBJ2-7; 16 bases are a match to TRBD2. The CDR3 here is CASSLGRGLAGGGHEQYF. The CDR3 nucleotides read TGTGCCAGCAGTTTGGGGCGGGGACTAGCGGGAGGGGGGCACGAGCAGTACTTC.